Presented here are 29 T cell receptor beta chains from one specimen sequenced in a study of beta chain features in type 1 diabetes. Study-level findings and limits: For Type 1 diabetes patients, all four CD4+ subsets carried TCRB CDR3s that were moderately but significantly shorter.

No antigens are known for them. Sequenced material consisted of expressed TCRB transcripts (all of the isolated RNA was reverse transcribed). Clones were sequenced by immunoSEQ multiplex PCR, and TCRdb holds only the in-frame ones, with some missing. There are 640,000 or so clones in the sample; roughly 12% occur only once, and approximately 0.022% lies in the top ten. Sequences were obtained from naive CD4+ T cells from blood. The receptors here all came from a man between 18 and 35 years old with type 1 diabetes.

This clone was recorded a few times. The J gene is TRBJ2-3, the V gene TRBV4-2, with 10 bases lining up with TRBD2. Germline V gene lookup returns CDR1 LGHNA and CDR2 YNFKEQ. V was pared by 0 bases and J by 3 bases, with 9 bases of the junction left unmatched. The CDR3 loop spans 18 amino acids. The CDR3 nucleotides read TGTGCCAGCAGCCAAGAAGCTCTACTAGCGGGGAATACAGATACGCAGTATTTT. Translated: CASSQEALLAGNTDTQYF.

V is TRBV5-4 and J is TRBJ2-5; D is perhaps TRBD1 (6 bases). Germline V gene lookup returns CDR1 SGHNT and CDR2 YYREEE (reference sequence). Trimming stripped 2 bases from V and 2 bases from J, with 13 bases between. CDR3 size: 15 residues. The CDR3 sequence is CASSFPSQGQETQYF. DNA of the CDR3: TGTGCCAGCAGCTTTCCCTCCCAGGGGCAAGAGACCCAGTACTTC.

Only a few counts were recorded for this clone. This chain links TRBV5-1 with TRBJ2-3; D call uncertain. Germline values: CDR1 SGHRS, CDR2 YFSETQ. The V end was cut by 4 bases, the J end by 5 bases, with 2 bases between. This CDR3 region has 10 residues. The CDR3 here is CASSLDTQYF. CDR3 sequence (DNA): TGCGCCAGCAGCCTAGATACGCAGTATTTT.

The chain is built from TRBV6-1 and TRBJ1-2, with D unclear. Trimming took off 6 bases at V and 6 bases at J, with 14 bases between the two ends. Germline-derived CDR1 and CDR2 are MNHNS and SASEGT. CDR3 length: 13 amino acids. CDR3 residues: CASSWNGEHGYTF. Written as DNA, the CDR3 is TGTGCCAGCAGCTGGAACGGCGAGCATGGCTACACCTTC.

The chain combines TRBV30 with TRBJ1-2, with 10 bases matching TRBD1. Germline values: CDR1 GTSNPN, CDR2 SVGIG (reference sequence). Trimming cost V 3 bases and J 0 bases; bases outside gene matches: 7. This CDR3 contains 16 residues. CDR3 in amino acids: CAWSRDRGQSNYGYTF. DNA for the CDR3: TGTGCCTGGAGCAGGGACAGGGGACAATCTAACTATGGCTACACCTTC.

The chain's CDR3 is CASSPPFGGSYEQYF. The CDR3 bases are TGTGCCAGCTCACCCCCGTTCGGGGGCTCCTACGAGCAGTACTTC. The chain combines TRBV18 with TRBJ2-7; weak D call: TRBD2 (6 bases). V lost 3 bases to trimming and J lost 0 bases, with 12 bases between them. The CDR3 length is 15 residues. The germline V gene encodes CDR1 KGHSH and CDR2 LQKENI.

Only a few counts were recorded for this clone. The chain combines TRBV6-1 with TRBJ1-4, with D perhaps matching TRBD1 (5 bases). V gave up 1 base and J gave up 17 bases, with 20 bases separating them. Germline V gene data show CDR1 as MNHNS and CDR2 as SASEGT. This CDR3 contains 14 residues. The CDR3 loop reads CASSEERGAFTRFF. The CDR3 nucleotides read TGTGCCAGCAGTGAAGAAAGGGGAGCGTTCACTCGTTTTTTT.

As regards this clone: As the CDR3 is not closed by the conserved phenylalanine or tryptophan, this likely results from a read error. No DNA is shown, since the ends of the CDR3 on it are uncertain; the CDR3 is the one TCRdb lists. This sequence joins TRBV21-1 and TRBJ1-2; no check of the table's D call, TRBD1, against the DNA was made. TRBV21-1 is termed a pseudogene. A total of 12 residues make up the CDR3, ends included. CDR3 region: CASSPGTVISIS.

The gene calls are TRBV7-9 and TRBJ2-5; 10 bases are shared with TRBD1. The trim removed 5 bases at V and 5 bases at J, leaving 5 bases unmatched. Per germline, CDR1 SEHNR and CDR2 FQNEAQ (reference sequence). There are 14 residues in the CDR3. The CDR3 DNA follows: TGTGCCAGCAGCGTGACAGGGGGCGTGGAGACCCAGTACTTC. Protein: CASSVTGGVETQYF.

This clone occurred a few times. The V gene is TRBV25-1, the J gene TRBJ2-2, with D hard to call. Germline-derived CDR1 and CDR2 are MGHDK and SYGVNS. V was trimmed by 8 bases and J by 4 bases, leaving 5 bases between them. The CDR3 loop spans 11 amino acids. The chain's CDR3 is CASRATGELFF. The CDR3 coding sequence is TGTGCCAGCCGGGCCACCGGGGAGCTGTTTTTT.

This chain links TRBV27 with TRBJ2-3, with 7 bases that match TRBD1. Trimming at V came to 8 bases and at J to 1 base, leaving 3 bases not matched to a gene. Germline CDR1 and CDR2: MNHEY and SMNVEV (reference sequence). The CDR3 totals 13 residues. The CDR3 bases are TGTGCCAGCCGGGACAGTGGCACAGATACGCAGTATTTT. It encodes CASRDSGTDTQYF.

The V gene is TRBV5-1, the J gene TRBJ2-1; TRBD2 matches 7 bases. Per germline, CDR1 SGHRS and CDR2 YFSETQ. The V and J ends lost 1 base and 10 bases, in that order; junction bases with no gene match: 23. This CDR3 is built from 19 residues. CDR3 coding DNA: TGCGCCAGCAGCTTGCTGGCGGGTGTAGGGACTACCGCGGCGGAAGAGCAGTTCTTC. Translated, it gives CASSLLAGVGTTAAEEQFF.

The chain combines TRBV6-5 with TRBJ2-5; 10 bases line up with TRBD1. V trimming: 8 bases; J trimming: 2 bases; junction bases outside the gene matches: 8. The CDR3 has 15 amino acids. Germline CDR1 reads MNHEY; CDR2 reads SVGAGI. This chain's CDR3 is CASGGTGVPQETQYF. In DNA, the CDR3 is TGTGCCAGCGGCGGGACAGGGGTACCTCAAGAGACCCAGTACTTC.

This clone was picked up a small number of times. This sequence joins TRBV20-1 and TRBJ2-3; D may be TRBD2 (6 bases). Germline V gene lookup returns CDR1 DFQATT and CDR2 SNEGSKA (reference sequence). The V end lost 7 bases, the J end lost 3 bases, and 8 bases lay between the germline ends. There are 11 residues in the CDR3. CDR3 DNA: TGCAGTGTTGGGGGGACAGATACGCAGTATTTT. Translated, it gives CSVGGTDTQYF.

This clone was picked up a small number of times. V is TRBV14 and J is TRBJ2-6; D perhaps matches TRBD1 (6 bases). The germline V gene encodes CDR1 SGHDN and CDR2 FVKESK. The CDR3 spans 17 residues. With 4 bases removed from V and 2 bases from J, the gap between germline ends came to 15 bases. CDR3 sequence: CASSPHLGTPGANVLTF. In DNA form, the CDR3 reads TGTGCCAGCAGCCCGCACCTCGGGACACCTGGGGCCAACGTCCTGACTTTC. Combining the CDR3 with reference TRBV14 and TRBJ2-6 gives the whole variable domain EAGVTQFPSHSVIEKGQTVTLRCDPISGHDNLYWYRRVMGKEIKFLLHFVKESKQDESGMPNNRFLAERTGGTYSTLKVQPAELEDSGVYFCASSPHLGTPGANVLTFGAGSRLTVL.

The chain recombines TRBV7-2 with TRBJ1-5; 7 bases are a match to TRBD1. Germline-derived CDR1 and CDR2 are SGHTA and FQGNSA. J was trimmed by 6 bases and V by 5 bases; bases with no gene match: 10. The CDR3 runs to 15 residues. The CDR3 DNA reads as TGTGCCAGCAGCGTCGACGGACAGGCGGTTCAGCCCCAGCATTTT. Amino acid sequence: CASSVDGQAVQPQHF.

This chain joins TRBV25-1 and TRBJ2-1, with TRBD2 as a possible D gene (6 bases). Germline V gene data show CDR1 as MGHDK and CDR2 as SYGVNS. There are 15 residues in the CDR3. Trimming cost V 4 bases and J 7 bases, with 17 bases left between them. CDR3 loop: CASSARTTFGNEQFF. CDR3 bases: TGTGCCAGCAGTGCCAGGACTACTTTTGGGAATGAGCAGTTCTTC.

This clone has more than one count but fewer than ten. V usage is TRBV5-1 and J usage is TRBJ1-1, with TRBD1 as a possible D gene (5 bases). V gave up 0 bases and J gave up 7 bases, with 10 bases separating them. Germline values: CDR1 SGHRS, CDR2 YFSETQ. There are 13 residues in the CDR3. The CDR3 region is CASSLVAGSEAFF. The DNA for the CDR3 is TGCGCCAGCAGCTTGGTGGCAGGGAGTGAAGCTTTCTTT.

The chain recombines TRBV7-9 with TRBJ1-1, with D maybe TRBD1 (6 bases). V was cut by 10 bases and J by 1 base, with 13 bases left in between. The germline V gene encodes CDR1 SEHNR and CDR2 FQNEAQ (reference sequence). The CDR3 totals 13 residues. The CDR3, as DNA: TGTGCCATCTCGTGGGGACAGAACACTGAAGCTTTCTTT. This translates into CAISWGQNTEAFF.

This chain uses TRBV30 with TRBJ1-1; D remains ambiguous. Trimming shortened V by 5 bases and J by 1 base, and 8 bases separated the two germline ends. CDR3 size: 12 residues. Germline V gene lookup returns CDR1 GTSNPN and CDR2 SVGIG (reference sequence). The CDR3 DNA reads TGTGCCTGGGGCCGAACGAACACTGAAGCTTTCTTT. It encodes CAWGRTNTEAFF.

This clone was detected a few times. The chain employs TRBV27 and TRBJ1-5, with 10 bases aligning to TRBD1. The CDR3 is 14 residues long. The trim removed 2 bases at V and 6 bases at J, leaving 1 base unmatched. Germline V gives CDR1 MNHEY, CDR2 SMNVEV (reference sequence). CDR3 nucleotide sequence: TGTGCCAGCAGTTTAAGGACAGGGGGTCAGCCCCAGCATTTT. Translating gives CASSLRTGGQPQHF.

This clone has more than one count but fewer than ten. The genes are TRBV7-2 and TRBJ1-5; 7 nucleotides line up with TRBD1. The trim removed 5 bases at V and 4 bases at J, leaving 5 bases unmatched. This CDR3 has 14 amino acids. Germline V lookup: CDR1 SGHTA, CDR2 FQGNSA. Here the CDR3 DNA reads TGTGCCAGCAGCCGGGACAGTCGAAATCAGCCCCAGCATTTT. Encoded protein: CASSRDSRNQPQHF.

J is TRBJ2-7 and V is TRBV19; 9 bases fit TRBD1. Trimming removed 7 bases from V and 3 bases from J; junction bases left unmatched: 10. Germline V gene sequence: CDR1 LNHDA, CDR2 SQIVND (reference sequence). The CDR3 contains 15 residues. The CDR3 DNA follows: TGTGCCAGTACTCCACGGAGGGGACAGGGCTACGAGCAGTACTTC. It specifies CASTPRRGQGYEQYF. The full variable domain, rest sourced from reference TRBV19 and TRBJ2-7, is DGGITQSPKYLFRKEGQNVTLSCEQNLNHDAMYWYRQDPGQGLRLIYYSQIVNDFQKGDIAEGYSVSREKKESFPLTVTSAQKNPTAFYLCASTPRRGQGYEQYFGPGTRLTVT.

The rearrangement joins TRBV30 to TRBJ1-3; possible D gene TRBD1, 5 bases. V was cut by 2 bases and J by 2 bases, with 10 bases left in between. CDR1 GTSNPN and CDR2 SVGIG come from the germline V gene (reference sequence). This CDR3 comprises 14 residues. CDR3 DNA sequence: TGTGCCTGGAGTCCCCGGACAACTGGAAACACCATATATTTT. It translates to CAWSPRTTGNTIYF.

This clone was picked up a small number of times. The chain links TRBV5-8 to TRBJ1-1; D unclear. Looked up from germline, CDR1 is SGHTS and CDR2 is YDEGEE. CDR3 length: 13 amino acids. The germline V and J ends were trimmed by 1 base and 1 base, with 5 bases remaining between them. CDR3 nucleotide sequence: TGTGCCAGCAGCTTGACACCGAACACTGAAGCTTTCTTT. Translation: CASSLTPNTEAFF.

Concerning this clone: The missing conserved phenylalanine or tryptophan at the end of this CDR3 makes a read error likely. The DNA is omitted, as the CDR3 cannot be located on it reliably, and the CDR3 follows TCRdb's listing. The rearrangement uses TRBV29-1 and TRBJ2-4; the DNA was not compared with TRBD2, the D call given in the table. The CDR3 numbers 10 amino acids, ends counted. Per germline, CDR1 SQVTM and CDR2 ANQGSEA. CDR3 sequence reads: CSPRGGTMLS.

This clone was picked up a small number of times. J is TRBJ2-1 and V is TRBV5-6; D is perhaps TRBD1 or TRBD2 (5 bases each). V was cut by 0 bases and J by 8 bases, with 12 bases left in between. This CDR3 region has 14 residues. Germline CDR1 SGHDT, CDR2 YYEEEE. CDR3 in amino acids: CASSLAGTADEQFF. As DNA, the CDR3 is TGTGCCAGCAGCTTGGCAGGGACCGCAGATGAGCAGTTCTTC.

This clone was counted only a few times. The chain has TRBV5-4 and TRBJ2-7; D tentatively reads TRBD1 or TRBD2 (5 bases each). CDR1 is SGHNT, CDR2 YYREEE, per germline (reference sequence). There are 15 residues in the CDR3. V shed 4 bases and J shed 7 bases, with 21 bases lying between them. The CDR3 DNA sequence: TGTGCCAGCAGCCCCGATCCGCAGGGTCGAGGGGAGCAGTACTTC. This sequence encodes CASSPDPQGRGEQYF.

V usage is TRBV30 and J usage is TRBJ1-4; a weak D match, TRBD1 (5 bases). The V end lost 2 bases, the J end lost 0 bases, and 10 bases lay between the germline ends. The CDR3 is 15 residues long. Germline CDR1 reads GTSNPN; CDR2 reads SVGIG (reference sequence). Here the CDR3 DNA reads TGTGCCTGGAGTTCCTCAGGGTCAACTAATGAAAAACTGTTTTTT. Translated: CAWSSSGSTNEKLFF. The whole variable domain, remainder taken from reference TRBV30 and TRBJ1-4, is SQTIHQWPATLVQPVGSPLSLECTVEGTSNPNLYWYRQAAGRGLQLLFYSVGIGQISSEVPQNLSASRPQDRQFILSSKKLLLSDSGFYLCAWSSSGSTNEKLFFGSGTQLSVL.